A selection of T cell receptor beta chains follows, all from one sample in a study of T cell responses to AZD1222 COVID-19 vaccine. The repertoire was sequenced with immunoSEQ multiplex PCR; TCRdb's copy has only in-frame clones and lacks some. The table has roughly 190,000 clones, 90% to 95% seen once; the top ten hold about 4.2%. The sequencing used peripheral blood, collected on day 0 of AZD1222 vaccination. The receptor source for this set is an adult in good health. Each CDR3 is given with its conserved first and last residue. A D gene is named only where the DNA matches it firmly. Clone size is shown for a subset of rows, as once, few, many or a class of expanded clone.

clone_size: .; d_call: .; j_call: TRBJ1-1; v_call: TRBV12-3/TRBV12-4; cdr3_length: 13; cdr3_aa: CASSFQFNTEAFF; cdr3_nt: TGTGCCAGCAGTTTCCAGTTTAACACTGAAGCTTTCTTT
clone_size: .; d_call: .; j_call: TRBJ1-2; v_call: TRBV11-2; cdr3_length: 14; cdr3_aa: CASSSQGMGSGYTF; cdr3_nt: TGTGCCAGCAGCTCGCAGGGTATGGGGAGCGGCTACACCTTC
clone_size: .; d_call: .; j_call: TRBJ2-1; v_call: TRBV6-6; cdr3_length: 18; cdr3_aa: CASSRIGLALYSYNEQFF; cdr3_nt: TGTGCCAGCAGTCGAATTGGGCTAGCTTTATACTCCTACAATGAGCAGTTCTTC
clone_size: once; d_call: .; j_call: TRBJ2-7; v_call: TRBV2; cdr3_length: 17; cdr3_aa: CASSEESDRASSYEQYF; cdr3_nt: TGTGCCAGCAGTGAGGAATCGGACAGAGCCTCCTCCTACGAGCAGTACTTC
clone_size: .; d_call: TRBD1; j_call: TRBJ1-1; v_call: TRBV5-1; cdr3_length: 14; cdr3_aa: CASSLTGGNTEAFF; cdr3_nt: TGCGCCAGCAGCCTTACAGGGGGAAACACTGAAGCTTTCTTT
clone_size: .; d_call: TRBD1; j_call: TRBJ2-7; v_call: TRBV30; cdr3_length: 12; cdr3_aa: CAWSTGAAHRYF; cdr3_nt: TGTGCCTGGAGCACAGGGGCTGCCCACCGGTACTTC
clone_size: .; d_call: .; j_call: TRBJ1-2; v_call: TRBV14; cdr3_length: 13; cdr3_aa: CASSLDRRQGYTF; cdr3_nt: TGTGCCAGCAGCCTAGACAGGCGACAGGGCTACACCTTC
clone_size: .; d_call: .; j_call: TRBJ1-2; v_call: TRBV2; cdr3_length: 14; cdr3_aa: CASSPMTDNYGYTF; cdr3_nt: TGTGCCAGCAGTCCGATGACGGATAACTATGGCTACACCTTC
clone_size: .; d_call: .; j_call: TRBJ1-2; v_call: TRBV24-1; cdr3_length: 13; cdr3_aa: CATSDRRQAGYTF; cdr3_nt: TGTGCCACCAGTGACCGCCGACAGGCGGGCTACACCTTC
clone_size: .; d_call: .; j_call: TRBJ1-1; v_call: TRBV25-1; cdr3_length: 14; cdr3_aa: CASSPWGGLTEAFF; cdr3_nt: TGTGCCAGCTCGCCGTGGGGGGGCCTCACTGAAGCTTTCTTT
clone_size: .; d_call: .; j_call: TRBJ1-2; v_call: TRBV6-5; cdr3_length: 15; cdr3_aa: CASSPGILADYGYTF; cdr3_nt: TGTGCCAGCAGTCCCGGCATTCTCGCGGACTATGGCTACACCTTC
clone_size: .; d_call: .; j_call: TRBJ2-3; v_call: TRBV4-1; cdr3_length: 15; cdr3_aa: CASSQIRDGGDTQYF; cdr3_nt: TGCGCCAGCAGCCAAATCCGGGACGGTGGAGATACGCAGTATTTT